The rows below give T cell receptor beta chains drawn from one sample of a study of regulatory T cells in long-lasting Graves disease. TCRdb reanalysed the multiplex PCR reads using MiXCR and keeps one entry per CDR3 protein. The data contain about 620,000 distinct CDR3 sequences, approximately 15% of them singletons. The same data also contributed to another study, on T cells in Graves' hyperthyroidism and ophthalmopathy.

The sequences come from peripheral blood mononuclear cells (PBMCs), collected at new diagnosis, from a patient treated with antithyroid drugs. The receptors derive from a young woman with Graves disease. CDR3s include the opening cysteine and the closing phenylalanine or tryptophan. Each record gives: clone size, V gene, D gene, J gene, CDR3 protein, CDR3 DNA. The D gene is left open where the match is weak. A clone size is listed for some rows: how often the clone was seen (once, few, many), or a class if it is expanded.

size: few
V: TRBV7-9
D: -
J: TRBJ1-2
CDR3: CASSRIYGYTF
DNA: TGTGCCAGCAGTCGAATTTATGGCTACACCTTC

size: few
V: TRBV2
D: -
J: TRBJ2-7
CDR3: CASSAPGHPDYEQYF
DNA: TGTGCCAGCAGTGCACCGGGACACCCCGACTACGAGCAGTACTTC

size: many
V: TRBV11-2
D: TRBD1
J: TRBJ1-2
CDR3: CASSLAPGQGASKDGYTF
DNA: TGTGCCAGCAGCTTAGCCCCGGGACAGGGGGCTTCTAAGGATGGCTACACCTTC

size: many
V: TRBV28
D: TRBD1
J: TRBJ1-6
CDR3: CASMPGGRNSPLHF
DNA: TGTGCCAGCATGCCAGGGGGCCGTAATTCACCCCTCCACTTT

size: many
V: TRBV30
D: TRBD1
J: TRBJ1-2
CDR3: CACNRGGGYTF
DNA: TGTGCCTGTAACAGGGGCGGTGGCTACACCTTC

size: -
V: TRBV9
D: TRBD1
J: TRBJ2-1
CDR3: CASGDPTGQGNNEQFF
DNA: TGTGCCAGCGGCGACCCGACTGGACAGGGGAACAATGAGCAGTTCTTC

size: -
V: TRBV11-3
D: TRBD1
J: TRBJ2-3
CDR3: CASSPTGVCTDTQYF
DNA: TGTGCCAGCAGCCCCACAGGGGTGTGCACAGATACGCAGTATTTT

size: many
V: TRBV7-8
D: -
J: TRBJ2-2
CDR3: CASSLSRASLLNTGELFF
DNA: TGTGCCAGCAGCTTATCAAGGGCCTCATTACTAAACACCGGGGAGCTGTTTTTT

size: few
V: TRBV2
D: TRBD2
J: TRBJ2-2
CDR3: CASSEREGRTGELFF
DNA: TGTGCCAGCAGTGAGCGGGAGGGAAGAACCGGGGAGCTGTTTTTT

size: many
V: TRBV12-3/TRBV12-4
D: -
J: TRBJ2-7
CDR3: CASVPGNGIYEQYF
DNA: TGTGCCAGTGTCCCAGGGAATGGGATCTACGAGCAGTACTTC

size: few
V: TRBV28
D: -
J: TRBJ2-6
CDR3: CASSFGPRANVLTF
DNA: TGTGCCAGCAGTTTCGGCCCTCGGGCCAACGTCCTGACTTTC

size: -
V: TRBV20-1
D: TRBD2
J: TRBJ2-7
CDR3: CSASTGGWSYEQYF
DNA: TGCAGTGCTAGTACCGGGGGGTGGTCCTACGAGCAGTACTTC

size: many
V: TRBV29-1
D: -
J: TRBJ2-7
CDR3: CSVARGDYEQYF
DNA: TGCAGCGTTGCCAGGGGGGACTACGAGCAGTACTTC

size: -
V: TRBV2
D: -
J: TRBJ1-3
CDR3: CASRQGTTSGSTIYF
DNA: TGTGCCAGCAGGCAGGGGACAACCTCTGGAAGCACCATATATTTT

size: few
V: TRBV20-1
D: -
J: TRBJ1-1
CDR3: CSASGSYTEAFF
DNA: TGCAGTGCTTCGGGGTCCTACACTGAAGCTTTCTTT

size: few
V: TRBV28
D: -
J: TRBJ2-3
CDR3: CASSTPVATQYF
DNA: TGTGCCAGCAGCACCCCAGTAGCCACGCAGTATTTT

size: many
V: TRBV15
D: -
J: TRBJ1-5
CDR3: CATSRDAGPYQPQHF
DNA: TGTGCCACCAGCAGAGATGCAGGGCCATATCAGCCCCAGCATTTT

size: few
V: TRBV7-6
D: TRBD1
J: TRBJ2-3
CDR3: CASSLGGTGIATDTQYF
DNA: TGTGCCAGCAGCTTAGGGGGGACAGGGATTGCCACAGATACGCAGTATTTT

size: -
V: TRBV3-1
D: -
J: TRBJ2-7
CDR3: CASRGSGTTYEQYF
DNA: TGTGCCAGCAGGGGTTCCGGGACAACATACGAGCAGTACTTC

size: -
V: TRBV20-1
D: TRBD2
J: TRBJ2-1
CDR3: CSAREIWGLAGASYNEQFF
DNA: TGCAGTGCTAGAGAAATCTGGGGACTAGCGGGCGCGTCCTACAATGAGCAGTTCTTC

size: few
V: TRBV7-3
D: TRBD2
J: TRBJ2-3
CDR3: CATSTSGNTQYF
DNA: TGTGCCACGTCGACTAGCGGGAATACGCAGTATTTT

size: many
V: TRBV15
D: TRBD2
J: TRBJ2-1
CDR3: CATSLGLAQNEQFF
DNA: TGTGCCACCAGCCTGGGACTAGCTCAGAATGAGCAGTTCTTC

size: many
V: TRBV20-1
D: -
J: TRBJ2-1
CDR3: CSARAGIYNEQFF
DNA: TGCAGTGCTAGAGCCGGGATCTACAATGAGCAGTTCTTC

size: few
V: TRBV6-2/TRBV6-3
D: -
J: TRBJ2-5
CDR3: CASSFQGYQETQYF
DNA: TGTGCCAGCAGTTTCCAGGGGTACCAAGAGACCCAGTACTTC

size: -
V: TRBV6-1
D: -
J: TRBJ2-7
CDR3: CASRGPNHEQYF
DNA: TGTGCCAGCCGGGGTCCGAACCACGAGCAGTACTTC

size: -
V: TRBV6-1
D: TRBD1
J: TRBJ2-2
CDR3: CASSAVQGDTGELFF
DNA: TGTGCCAGCAGTGCTGTCCAGGGGGACACCGGGGAGCTGTTTTTT

size: many
V: TRBV2
D: -
J: TRBJ2-7
CDR3: CASTEGGDEQYF
DNA: TGTGCCAGCACCGAGGGGGGGGATGAGCAGTACTTC

size: many
V: TRBV28
D: -
J: TRBJ1-1
CDR3: CASSSGWAEAFF
DNA: TGTGCCAGCAGTTCGGGGTGGGCTGAAGCTTTCTTT

size: many
V: TRBV7-2
D: -
J: TRBJ2-1
CDR3: CASSLVGDSYNEQFF
DNA: TGTGCCAGCAGCTTAGTTGGAGACTCCTACAATGAGCAGTTCTTC

size: -
V: TRBV5-1
D: TRBD2
J: TRBJ2-2
CDR3: CASRLAESTGELFF
DNA: TGCGCCAGCAGACTAGCGGAATCCACCGGGGAGCTGTTTTTT

size: many
V: TRBV6-1
D: -
J: TRBJ1-1
CDR3: CASSEHTNTEAFF
DNA: TGTGCCAGCAGTGAACACACGAACACTGAAGCTTTCTTT

size: many
V: TRBV18
D: TRBD1
J: TRBJ1-3
CDR3: CASSPQGAGNTIYF
DNA: TGTGCCAGCAGCCCACAGGGGGCTGGAAACACCATATATTTT

size: few
V: TRBV10-3
D: -
J: TRBJ2-7
CDR3: CAIGGLLPWEQYF
DNA: TGTGCCATCGGGGGACTTCTCCCGTGGGAGCAGTACTTC

size: few
V: TRBV28
D: TRBD2
J: TRBJ2-2
CDR3: CASSRPGLAANTGELFF
DNA: TGTGCCAGCTCCCGACCGGGACTAGCGGCGAACACCGGGGAGCTGTTTTTT

size: many
V: TRBV2
D: TRBD2
J: TRBJ2-3
CDR3: CASSEMTSGTDTQYF
DNA: TGTGCCAGCAGTGAAATGACTAGCGGAACAGATACGCAGTATTTT

size: -
V: TRBV5-1
D: -
J: TRBJ2-3
CDR3: CASSHTDGTDTQYF
DNA: TGCGCCAGCAGCCATACAGACGGCACAGATACGCAGTATTTT

size: few
V: TRBV5-4
D: -
J: TRBJ2-1
CDR3: CASSLAARQFF
DNA: TGTGCCAGCAGCTTGGCGGCTCGGCAGTTCTTC

size: many
V: TRBV12-3/TRBV12-4
D: -
J: TRBJ1-5
CDR3: CASSWVAGGGNQPQHF
DNA: TGTGCCAGCAGCTGGGTGGCCGGGGGAGGCAATCAGCCCCAGCATTTT

size: many
V: TRBV9
D: -
J: TRBJ1-2
CDR3: CASSVVGGNYGYTF
DNA: TGTGCCAGCAGCGTAGTAGGGGGGAATTATGGCTACACCTTC

size: -
V: TRBV3-1
D: -
J: TRBJ1-1
CDR3: CASSLLTESTEAFF
DNA: TGTGCCAGCAGCCTCTTGACAGAGTCCACTGAAGCTTTCTTT

size: few
V: TRBV6-1
D: -
J: TRBJ1-6
CDR3: CASSESTTPNSPLHF
DNA: TGTGCCAGCAGTGAAAGTACCACTCCTAATTCACCCCTCCACTTT

size: few
V: TRBV9
D: TRBD2
J: TRBJ2-1
CDR3: CASSVGGTSGRNEQFF
DNA: TGTGCCAGCAGCGTGGGGGGGACTAGCGGGAGGAATGAGCAGTTCTTC

size: -
V: TRBV10-3
D: TRBD1
J: TRBJ1-2
CDR3: CAIQGQGHSSYGYTF
DNA: TGTGCCATCCAGGGACAGGGGCATTCGAGCTATGGCTACACCTTC

size: few
V: TRBV20-1
D: TRBD2
J: TRBJ2-1
CDR3: CSLDGLVLNEQFF
DNA: TGCAGTCTGGATGGACTAGTGCTCAATGAGCAGTTCTTC

size: many
V: TRBV12-3/TRBV12-4
D: TRBD1
J: TRBJ2-2
CDR3: CASTETGSSGELFF
DNA: TGTGCCAGCACCGAGACAGGGAGTAGCGGGGAGCTGTTTTTT

size: many
V: TRBV2
D: -
J: TRBJ1-2
CDR3: CASSPGGREDGYTF
DNA: TGTGCCAGCTCGCCCGGGGGCAGGGAAGATGGCTACACCTTC

size: -
V: TRBV2
D: TRBD1
J: TRBJ1-1
CDR3: CASTGTALNTEAFF
DNA: TGTGCCAGCACCGGGACAGCCTTGAACACTGAAGCTTTCTTT

size: -
V: TRBV19
D: TRBD1
J: TRBJ1-4
CDR3: CASSPRDRGKTVEKLFF
DNA: TGTGCCAGTAGTCCCCGGGACAGGGGAAAAACAGTTGAAAAACTGTTTTTT

size: few
V: TRBV2
D: -
J: TRBJ2-2
CDR3: CASSDGYTGELFF
DNA: TGTGCCAGCAGTGACGGTTACACCGGGGAGCTGTTTTTT

size: few
V: TRBV3-1
D: -
J: TRBJ1-5
CDR3: CASSQENRGSHQPQHF
DNA: TGTGCCAGCAGCCAAGAAAATAGAGGAAGTCATCAGCCCCAGCATTTT

size: many
V: TRBV28
D: TRBD2
J: TRBJ2-7
CDR3: CASSLRGLALYEQYF
DNA: TGTGCCAGCAGTTTAAGAGGACTAGCCCTCTACGAGCAGTACTTC

size: few
V: TRBV20-1
D: TRBD2
J: TRBJ2-3
CDR3: CSAEAARLAPGTDTQYF
DNA: TGCAGTGCTGAAGCGGCTAGACTAGCGCCCGGCACAGATACGCAGTATTTT

size: -
V: TRBV3-1
D: -
J: TRBJ1-2
CDR3: CASSLGRTIYGYTF
DNA: TGTGCCAGCAGCCTGGGTCGGACTATCTATGGCTACACCTTC